This T cell receptor (beta chain) was found in a study of T cells after posttransplantation cyclophosphamide. With regard to this clone: Its antigen remains unknown.

Trimming removed 2 bases at V and 5 bases at J, with 12 bases between. There are 13 residues in the CDR3. CDR1 and CDR2 (germline): SQVTM, ANQGSEA. Sequenced by immunoSEQ multiplex PCR; TCRdb stores in-frame clones only, minus some. This table holds some 21,000 clones, roughly 98% found once. Findings and limits, study-wide: Recipient CMV seropositivity and CMV reactivation strongly tracked TRB clonality. Tissue-infiltrating T cells from skin or gut overlapped little with blood T cells. Donor CD8+ memory clones often dominated recipient blood repertoires at later times.

Cells defined as naive were viable CD3+CD4+ or CD3+CD8+ and CCR7+CD45RA+CD45RO-CD95-CD27+CD28+. The chain carries TRBV29-1 and TRBJ1-1; D is undetermined. The receptor was derived from a man in his forties in good health, CMV-negative, and a related stem cell transplant donor. The sequenced sample was naive CD8+ T cells sorted from PBMCs. In nucleotides, the CDR3 is TGCAGCGTTGAATCTAACCCGGGGACTGAAGCTTTCTTT. Translated: CSVESNPGTEAFF. Using reference TRBV29-1 and TRBJ1-1 for the parts outside the CDR3, the full variable domain is SAVISQKPSRDICQRGTSLTIQCQVDSQVTMMFWYRQQPGQSLTLIATANQGSEATYESGFVIDKFPISRPNLTFSTLTVSNMSPEDSSIYLCSVESNPGTEAFFGQGTRLTVV.